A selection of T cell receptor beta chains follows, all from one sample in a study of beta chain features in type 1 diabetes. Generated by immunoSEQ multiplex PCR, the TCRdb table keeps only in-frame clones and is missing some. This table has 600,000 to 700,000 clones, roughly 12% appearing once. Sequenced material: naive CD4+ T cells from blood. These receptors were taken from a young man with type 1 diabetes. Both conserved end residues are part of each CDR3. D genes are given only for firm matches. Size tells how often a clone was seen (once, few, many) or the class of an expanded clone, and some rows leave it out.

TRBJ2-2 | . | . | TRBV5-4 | TGTGCCAGCAGACAGCTAGGACAGCCGAACACCGGGGAGCTGTTTTTT | CASRQLGQPNTGELFF
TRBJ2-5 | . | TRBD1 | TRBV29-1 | TGCAGCGTGTACCGGGACAGTAGGGAGACCCAGTACTTC | CSVYRDSRETQYF
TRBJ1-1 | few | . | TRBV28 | TGTGCCAGCTATCGCCTAGGGGACACTGAAGCTTTCTTT | CASYRLGDTEAFF
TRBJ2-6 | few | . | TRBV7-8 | TGTGCCAGCAGCCCTCGTCCGGCTACCTCCTCTGGGGCCAACGTCCTGACTTTC | CASSPRPATSSGANVLTF
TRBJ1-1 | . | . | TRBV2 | TGTGCCAGCAGAGGACAGACGAACACTGAAGCTTTCTTT | CASRGQTNTEAFF
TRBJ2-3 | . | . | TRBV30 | TGTGCCTGGAGCGAAGGGCCAAGGACAGATACGCAGTATTTT | CAWSEGPRTDTQYF
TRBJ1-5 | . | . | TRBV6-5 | TGTGCCAGCAGTTACTCGGCAGGGCTCAATCAGCCCCAGCATTTT | CASSYSAGLNQPQHF
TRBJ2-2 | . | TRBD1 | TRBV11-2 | TGTGCCAGCAGCTCCTCCGGGACAGGGGTCCTGTCGGAGCTGTTTTTT | CASSSSGTGVLSELFF
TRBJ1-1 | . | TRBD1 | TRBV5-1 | TGCGCCAGCAGCTGGGACAGGGCTACTGAAGCTTTCTTT | CASSWDRATEAFF
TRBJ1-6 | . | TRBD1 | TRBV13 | TGTGCCAGCAGCCAAGGACAGGGCCTTTCTTCACCCCTCCACTTT | CASSQGQGLSSPLHF
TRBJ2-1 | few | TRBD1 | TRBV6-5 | TGTGCCAGCAGCTCCGGGACAGGGAAAAATGAGCAGTTCTTC | CASSSGTGKNEQFF
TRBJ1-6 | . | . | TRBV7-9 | TGTGCCAGCAGATACACAGGAAATTCACCCCTCCACTTT | CASRYTGNSPLHF
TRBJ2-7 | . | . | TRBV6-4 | TGTGCCAGCAGACAGGCTCAGAGCTCCTACGAGCAGTACTTC | CASRQAQSSYEQYF
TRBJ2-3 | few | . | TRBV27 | TGTGCCAGCAGTCGACCCCTGGATACGCAGTATTTT | CASSRPLDTQYF
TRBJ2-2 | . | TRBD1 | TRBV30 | TGTGCCTGGAGTGAACAGGGGTTGGAGCTGTTTTTT | CAWSEQGLELFF
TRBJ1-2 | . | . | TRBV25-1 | TGTGCCAGCAGTGAAACCGGGACGGCTCCCTCTGGCTACACCTTC | CASSETGTAPSGYTF
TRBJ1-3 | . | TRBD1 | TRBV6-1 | TGTGCCAGCAGTCAGGGACAGGGGATCGGAAACACCATATATTTT | CASSQGQGIGNTIYF
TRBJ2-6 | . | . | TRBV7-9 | TGTGCCACCGGGGCGGCTGGGGCCAACGTCCTGACTTTC | CATGAAGANVLTF
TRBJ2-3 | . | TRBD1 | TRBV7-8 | TGTGCCAGCAGCCTGGGACAGGGGGACGCACGGCAGTATTTT | CASSLGQGDARQYF
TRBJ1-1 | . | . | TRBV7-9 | TGTGCCAGCAGCTTAGAGGGAGGGACCACTGAAGCTTTCTTT | CASSLEGGTTEAFF
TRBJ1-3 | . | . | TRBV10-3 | TGTGCCATCAGTGAAGAGGGAGCCCTCGGCTCTGGAAACACCATATATTTT | CAISEEGALGSGNTIYF
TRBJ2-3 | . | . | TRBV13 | TGTGCCAGCAGCCCCGGGGGGCCCCGAAGCACAGATACGCAGTATTTT | CASSPGGPRSTDTQYF
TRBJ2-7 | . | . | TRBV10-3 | TGTGCCATCAGTGAGTCGGGGGGCCCCGGCGAGCAGTACTTC | CAISESGGPGEQYF
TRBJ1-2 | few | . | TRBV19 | TGTGCCAGTAGTGTTAATGTCGGGGATGGCTACACCTTC | CASSVNVGDGYTF
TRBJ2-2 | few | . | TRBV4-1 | TGCGCCAGCAGCCAAGACCCCGGGCAGTCGAACACCGGGGAGCTGTTTTTT | CASSQDPGQSNTGELFF
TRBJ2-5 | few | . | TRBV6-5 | TGTGCCAGCAGTTATTCGGGTCAAGAGACCCAGTACTTC | CASSYSGQETQYF
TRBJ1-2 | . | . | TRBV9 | TGTGCCAGCAGCGTACGGGCAGGGTTCGACTATGGCTACACCTTC | CASSVRAGFDYGYTF